This passage covers 17 T cell receptor beta chains from one sample sequenced in a study of low-dose radiotherapy and immunotherapy resistance in tumors. Primers targeting TRAV and TRBV primed first-strand cDNA, covering alpha and beta chains. Over approximately 20 PCR cycles, TCRs were amplified from a constant-region primer and V-primer adapter. TCRdb reprocessed the reads with MiXCR, giving one entry per CDR3 protein. Here the sample spans tens of thousands of distinct CDR3 sequences, roughly 20% being singletons. Noted time point: after trial treatment. Specified treatment: LDRT plus nivolumab, ipilimumab, low-dose cyclophosphamide and aspirin (RACIN trial). The sequencing used PBMCs, collected after low-dose radiotherapy plus immunotherapy. These receptors were collected from a female donor with ovarian cancer.

This clonotype appeared many times. In nucleotides, the CDR3 is TGTGCCAGCAGTACCGGGACTAGCAGTAACACCGGGGAGCTGTTTTTT. Translating it yields CASSTGTSSNTGELFF. The chain is built from TRBV6-2 or TRBV6-3 and TRBJ2-2; TRBD2 agrees at 9 bases. The CDR3 totals 16 residues. V shed 5 bases, J shed 2 bases, and the junction held 6 bases outside the gene matches. CDR1 is MNHEY and CDR2 is SVGEGT in the germline V gene.

On this clonotype itself: A much larger clone differs by one base, so this may be a read error. The chain couples TRBV7-2 to TRBJ2-7; D is possibly TRBD1 (7 bases). With 2 bases removed from V and 2 bases from J, the gap between germline ends came to 13 bases. This CDR3 is built from 15 residues. The germline V gene has CDR1 SGHTA and CDR2 FQGNSA. CDR3 nucleotides: TGTGCCAGCAGCTTAAACCCAGGGGGGACCTACGAGCAGTACTTC. It specifies CASSLNPGGTYEQYF.

This clonotype occurred many times. The chain joins TRBV12-3 or TRBV12-4 to TRBJ2-7; D gene uncertain. The CDR3 has 13 residues. The V end was cut by 3 bases, the J end by 6 bases, with 12 bases between. The CDR3 coding sequence is TGTGCCAGCAGTTTGTACCCACCCAGCGAGCAGTACTTC. This sequence encodes CASSLYPPSEQYF.

This clonotype was found many times. The J gene is TRBJ2-3, the V gene TRBV28; 7 bases fit TRBD1. The CDR3 contains 16 residues. V shed 5 bases, J shed 3 bases, and the junction held 11 bases outside the gene matches. CDR1 MDHEN and CDR2 SYDVKM come from the germline V gene. DNA of the CDR3: TGTGCCAGCAGTCCCGAGACAGGGCGGTGGACAGATACGCAGTATTTT. Its protein product is CASSPETGRWTDTQYF.

The chain is built from TRBV2 and TRBJ2-3, with 15 positions matching TRBD2. Germline V gene lookup returns CDR1 SNHLY and CDR2 FYNNEI. V trimming: 6 bases; J trimming: 4 bases; junction bases outside the gene matches: 14. This CDR3 contains 19 residues. CDR3 coding DNA: TGTGCCAGCAGAGATGGACTAGCGGGAGGGCCGAAGAGGGCAGATACGCAGTATTTT. It codes for CASRDGLAGGPKRADTQYF.

This clonotype was found many times. The rearrangement joins TRBV20-1 to TRBJ2-7, with a tentative D call TRBD1 (5 bases). CDR3 size: 15 residues. With 0 bases removed from V and 2 bases from J, the gap between germline ends came to 14 bases. Germline CDR1 is DFQATT and CDR2 is SNEGSKA (reference sequence). The CDR3 DNA follows: TGCAGTGCTAGAGATGCGGCAGGGCTAACCTACGAGCAGTACTTC. Its protein is CSARDAAGLTYEQYF.

The chain has TRBV28 and TRBJ2-7; 8 positions match TRBD1. J gave up 5 bases and V 3 bases, and 15 bases lay outside the gene matches. The CDR3 is made up of 17 amino acids. The V gene's germline CDR1 is MDHEN and CDR2 SYDVKM. CDR3 in DNA: TGTGCCAGCAGTTTTTTTACCCGGACAGGGTTTTCCGACGAGCAGTACTTC. Encoded protein: CASSFFTRTGFSDEQYF.

J is TRBJ1-6 and V is TRBV7-2, with TRBD1 matching over 8 bases. The CDR3 length is 17 residues. Germline V gene sequence: CDR1 SGHTA, CDR2 FQGNSA. Germline trimming cut 5 bases from V and 7 bases from J; bases unmatched to any gene: 13. The CDR3 DNA reads as TGTGCCAGCAGCGCAGCGAGGGGGACAGGAAGGAATTCACCCCTCCACTTT. Translation gives CASSAARGTGRNSPLHF.

This clonotype was picked up many times. This sequence joins TRBV5-1 and TRBJ2-5; 8 bases fit TRBD2. J was trimmed by 0 bases and V by 4 bases; bases with no gene match: 5. This CDR3 has 15 residues. Per germline, CDR1 SGHRS and CDR2 YFSETQ. CDR3 protein: CASSPAGVYQETQYF. For the CDR3, the DNA is TGCGCCAGCAGCCCAGCGGGAGTTTACCAAGAGACCCAGTACTTC.

This clonotype was recorded at least ten times. The chain carries TRBV6-2 or TRBV6-3 and TRBJ2-7; D is ambiguous. V was clipped by 7 bases and J by 0 bases, with 13 bases between them. CDR1 MNHEY and CDR2 SVGEGT come from the germline V gene. This CDR3 region has 14 residues. The CDR3 sequence is CASKLGGSSYEQYF. CDR3 coding DNA: TGTGCCAGCAAGCTGGGTGGCAGCTCCTACGAGCAGTACTTC.

This clonotype showed up many times. This rearrangement joins TRBV11-3 to TRBJ2-7; 7 nucleotides match TRBD1. The ends lost 5 bases at V and 2 bases at J; junction bases unmatched: 9. Germline CDR1 and CDR2: SGHNT and YENEEA. CDR3 length equals 15 residues. The CDR3 loop is CASSPGTVDTYEQYF. CDR3 coding DNA: TGTGCCAGCAGCCCCGGGACAGTGGATACCTACGAGCAGTACTTC.

This clonotype appeared once. A far bigger clonotype differs at one base, so this is likely a read error. V gene TRBV5-3 combines with J gene TRBJ1-5, with TRBD1 as a possible D gene (5 bases). TRBV5-3 is an ORF, with its function uncertain. CDR3 length equals 16 residues. The CDR3 here is CASSPRRDAVNQPQNF. In DNA form, the CDR3 reads TGTGCCAGCAGCCCTCGCAGGGACGCGGTGAATCAGCCCCAGAATTTT.

This clonotype came up many times. The chain carries TRBV12-3 or TRBV12-4 and TRBJ2-3; maybe TRBD2 (5 bases). The V gene lost 4 bases and the J gene lost 1 base, with 18 bases spanning the gap. The CDR3 has 17 amino acids. The CDR3 reads CASSSPFGRERTDTQYF. For the CDR3, the DNA is TGTGCCAGCAGTTCCCCCTTCGGAAGGGAGCGCACAGATACGCAGTATTTT.

This clonotype was seen ten or more times. Likely a read error: the CDR3 ends without its conserved phenylalanine or tryptophan. The DNA is left out, because the CDR3 cannot be placed on it with certainty; the CDR3 is given as TCRdb lists it. The rearrangement joins TRBV21-1 to TRBJ1-4; TRBD1 is taken as the D call from the table, unchecked against the DNA. TRBV21-1 is labeled a pseudogene. The CDR3 length is 14 residues, termini included. The CDR3 loop is CASSKKEITTVAPV.

For this clonotype: One base separates it from a far larger clone, so it is likely a read error. V usage is TRBV7-6 and J usage is TRBJ2-1, with 10 bases that match TRBD1. The CDR3 spans 16 residues. Germline lookup yields CDR1 SGHVS and CDR2 FNYEAQ. This chain's CDR3 is CAISLRTGGSYNEQFF. CDR3 nucleotides: TGTGCCATCAGCTTAAGGACAGGGGGCTCCTACAATGAGCAGTTCTTC.

This clonotype was seen ten or more times. The chain recombines TRBV11-1 with TRBJ1-1; D uncertain. CDR3 length equals 13 residues. With 5 bases removed from V and 3 bases from J, the gap between germline ends came to 10 bases. CDR1 and CDR2 from the germline V gene are SGHAT and FQDESV (reference sequence). The CDR3 nucleotides read TGTGCCAGCAGCCCCAGGAGGGACACTGAAGCTTTCTTT. Protein product: CASSPRRDTEAFF.

Comment on this clonotype: This probably arose from a read error, given a far larger clone one base away. J is TRBJ2-7 and V is TRBV30; no firm D call. Germline assignment: CDR1 GTSNPN and CDR2 SVGIG (reference sequence). Trimming cost V 0 bases and J 7 bases, with 13 bases left between them. The CDR3 is 13 amino acids. The CDR3 region is CAWSVDHYNEQYF. The CDR3 coding sequence is TGTGCCTGGAGTGTTGACCACTACAATGAGCAGTACTTC. The variable domain in full, completed from reference TRBV30 and TRBJ2-7, reads SQTIHQWPATLVQPVGSPLSLECTVEGTSNPNLYWYRQAAGRGLQLLFYSVGIGQISSEVPQNLSASRPQDRQFILSSKKLLLSDSGFYLCAWSVDHYNEQYFGPGTRLTVT.